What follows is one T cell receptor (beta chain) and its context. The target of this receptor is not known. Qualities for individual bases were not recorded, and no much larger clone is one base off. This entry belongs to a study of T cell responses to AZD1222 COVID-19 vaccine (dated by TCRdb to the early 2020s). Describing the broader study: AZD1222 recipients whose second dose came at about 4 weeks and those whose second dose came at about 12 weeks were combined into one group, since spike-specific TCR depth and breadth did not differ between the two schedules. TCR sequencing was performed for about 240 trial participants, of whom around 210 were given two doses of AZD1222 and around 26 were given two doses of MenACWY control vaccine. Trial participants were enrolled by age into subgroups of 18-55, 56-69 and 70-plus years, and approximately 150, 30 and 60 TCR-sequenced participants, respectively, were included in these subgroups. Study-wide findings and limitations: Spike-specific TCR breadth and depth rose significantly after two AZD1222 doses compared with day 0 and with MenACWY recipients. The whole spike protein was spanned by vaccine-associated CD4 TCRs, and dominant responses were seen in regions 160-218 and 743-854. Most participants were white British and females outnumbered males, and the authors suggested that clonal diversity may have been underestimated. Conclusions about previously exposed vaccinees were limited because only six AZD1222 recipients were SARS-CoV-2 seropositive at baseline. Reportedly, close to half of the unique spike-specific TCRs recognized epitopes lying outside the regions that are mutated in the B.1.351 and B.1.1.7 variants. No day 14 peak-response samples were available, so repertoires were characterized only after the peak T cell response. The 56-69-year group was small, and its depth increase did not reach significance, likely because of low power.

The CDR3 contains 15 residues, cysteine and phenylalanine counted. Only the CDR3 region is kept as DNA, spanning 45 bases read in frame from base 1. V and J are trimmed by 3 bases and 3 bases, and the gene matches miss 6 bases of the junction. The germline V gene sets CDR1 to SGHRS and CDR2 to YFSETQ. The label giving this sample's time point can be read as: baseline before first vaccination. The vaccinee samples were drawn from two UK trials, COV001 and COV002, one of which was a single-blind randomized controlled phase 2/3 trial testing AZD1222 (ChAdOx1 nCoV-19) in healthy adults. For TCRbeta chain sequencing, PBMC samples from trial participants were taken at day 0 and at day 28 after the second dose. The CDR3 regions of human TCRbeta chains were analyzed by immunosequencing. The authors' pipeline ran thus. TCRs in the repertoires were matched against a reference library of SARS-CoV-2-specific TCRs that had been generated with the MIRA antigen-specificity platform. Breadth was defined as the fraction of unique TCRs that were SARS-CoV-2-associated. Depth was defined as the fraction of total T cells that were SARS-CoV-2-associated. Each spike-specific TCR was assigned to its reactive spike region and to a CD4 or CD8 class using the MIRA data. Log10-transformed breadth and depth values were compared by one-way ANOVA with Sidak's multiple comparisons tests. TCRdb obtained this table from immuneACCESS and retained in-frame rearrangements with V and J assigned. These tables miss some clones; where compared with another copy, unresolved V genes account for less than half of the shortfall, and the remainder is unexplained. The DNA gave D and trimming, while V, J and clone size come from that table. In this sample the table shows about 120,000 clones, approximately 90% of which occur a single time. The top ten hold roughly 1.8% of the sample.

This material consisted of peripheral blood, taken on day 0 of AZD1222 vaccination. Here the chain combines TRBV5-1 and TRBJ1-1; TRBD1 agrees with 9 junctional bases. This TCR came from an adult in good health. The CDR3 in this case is CASSSQGASDTEAFF. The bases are TGCGCCAGCAGCTCACAGGGGGCGAGCGACACTGAAGCTTTCTTT.